This TCR beta chain was sequenced in a study of OX40 agonist ivuxolimab in advanced cancers. For the study in its entirety: Ivuxolimab was an agonistic, fully human IgG2 monoclonal antibody directed against OX40 (CD134), a costimulatory receptor. Intravenous ivuxolimab was administered to patients every 2 weeks at six dose levels: 0.01, 0.1, 0.3, 1.5, 3 and 10 mg/kg. Of the approximately 53 patients in dose escalation, around 19 had hepatocellular carcinoma, some 15 had melanoma, 9 had renal cell carcinoma and 9 had head and neck cancer. In the dose-escalation cohort, more than 75% of patients were male, and the mean age was about 55 years, with a range of about 23 to 90. Prior anti-PD-1, anti-PD-L1 or anti-CTLA-4 therapy was permitted, and 40% of dose-escalation patients had received checkpoint inhibitors. Partial responses were achieved by three dose-escalation patients, of whom one had hepatocellular carcinoma and two had cutaneous melanoma. Peripheral TCRbeta sequencing was intended to test whether TCR sequence diversity was altered and clonal T-cell expansion was caused by ivuxolimab. The paper describes the monotherapy dose-escalation part (N = 52 patients) of the phase I trial of ivuxolimab.

In the case of this clone: Its antigen is currently not known. The sample holds no much larger clone one base away, and base qualities are not on file.

Study-level results and caveats: In the 0.1-3.0 mg/kg groups, partial responders had among the lowest normalized peripheral clonal expansion, particularly in CD8+ T cells. Clonal expansion of both CD4+ and CD8+ blood T cells was observed from baseline to week 6 at doses 0.1 to 3.0 mg/kg. Antigen specificity was not determined for the clonally expanded peripheral T cells. Low levels of normalized T-cell clonal expansion were also seen in some patients who did not respond. On average, CD8+ T cells showed more expanded clones than CD4+ T cells after ivuxolimab.

To sequence the TCRbeta CDR3 region, genomic DNA was isolated from the sorted cells. The immunoSEQ Assay was used for sequencing of TCRbeta CDR3 regions. TCRdb took over this immuneACCESS table, retaining in-frame rearrangements with V and J assigned. Such tables are incomplete; in checked studies, under half of the missing clones stem from an unresolved V gene, and the remainder is unexplained. In this sample the table shows 80,000 to 85,000 clones, under 90% of which occur a single time. Jointly, the top ten make up 6% to 8.5% of the sample. CDR1 SGHVS and CDR2 FQNEAQ are derived from the germline V gene. V sheds 7 bases and J sheds 0 bases, leaving 10 bases between their ends. Measured from the cysteine to the phenylalanine, the CDR3 is 13 residues long. Only the CDR3 DNA is retained, 39 bases long and in frame from the first base. Patients with autoimmune disease history or receiving systemic immunosuppression were excluded from the trial. Peripheral blood for TCR sequencing was drawn from every dose cohort at baseline, at cycle 4 day 1 and at cycle 7 day 1. The samples were drawn from a first-in-human, open-label, multicenter phase I dose-escalation trial of ivuxolimab. Adults with locally advanced or metastatic melanoma, renal cell carcinoma, hepatocellular carcinoma or head and neck squamous cell carcinoma were enrolled in the trial. Before TCR sequencing, CD4+ and CD8+ T cells were separately sorted from peripheral blood.

This specimen was CD4+ or CD8+ T cells sorted from blood, taken in a trial of the OX40 agonist ivuxolimab. The receptor's source is an adult with an advanced solid tumor such as melanoma, head and neck, liver or kidney cancer. Here the chain combines TRBV7-8 and TRBJ2-7; the D gene is perhaps TRBD2, on 5 matching bases. The nucleotides read TGTGCCAGCAAAGGGAGCCTCTCCTACGAGCAGTACTTC. The encoded protein is CASKGSLSYEQYF.